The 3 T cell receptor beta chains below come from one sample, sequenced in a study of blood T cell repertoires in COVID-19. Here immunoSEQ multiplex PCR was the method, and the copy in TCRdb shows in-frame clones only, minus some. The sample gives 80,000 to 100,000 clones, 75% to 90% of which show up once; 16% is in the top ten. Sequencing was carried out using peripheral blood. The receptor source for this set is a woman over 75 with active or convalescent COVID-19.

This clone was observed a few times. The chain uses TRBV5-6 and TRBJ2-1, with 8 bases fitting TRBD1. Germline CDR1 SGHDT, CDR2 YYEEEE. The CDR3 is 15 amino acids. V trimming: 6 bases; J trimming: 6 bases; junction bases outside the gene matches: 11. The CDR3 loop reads CASTPGAGGFNEQFF. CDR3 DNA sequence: TGTGCCAGCACCCCTGGGGCAGGGGGCTTCAATGAGCAGTTCTTC. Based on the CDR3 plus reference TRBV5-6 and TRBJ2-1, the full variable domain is DAGVTQSPTHLIKTRGQQVTLRCSPKSGHDTVSWYQQALGQGPQFIFQYYEEEERQRGNFPDRFSGHQFPNYSSELNVNALLLGDSALYLCASTPGAGGFNEQFFGPGTRLTVL.

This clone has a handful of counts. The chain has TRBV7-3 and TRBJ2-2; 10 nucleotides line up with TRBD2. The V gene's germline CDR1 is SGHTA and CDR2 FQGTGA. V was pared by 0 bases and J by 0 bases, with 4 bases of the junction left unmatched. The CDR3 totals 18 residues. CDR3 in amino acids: CASSLTEAGGPNTGELFF. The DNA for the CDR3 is TGTGCCAGCAGCTTAACTGAAGCGGGAGGGCCGAACACCGGGGAGCTGTTTTTT.

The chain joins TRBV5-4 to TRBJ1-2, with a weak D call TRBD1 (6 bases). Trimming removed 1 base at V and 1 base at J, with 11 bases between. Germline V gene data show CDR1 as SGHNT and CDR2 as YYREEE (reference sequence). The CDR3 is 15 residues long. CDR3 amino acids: CASSLIGQNNYGYTF. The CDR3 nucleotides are TGTGCCAGCAGCTTGATTGGACAGAATAACTATGGCTACACCTTC.